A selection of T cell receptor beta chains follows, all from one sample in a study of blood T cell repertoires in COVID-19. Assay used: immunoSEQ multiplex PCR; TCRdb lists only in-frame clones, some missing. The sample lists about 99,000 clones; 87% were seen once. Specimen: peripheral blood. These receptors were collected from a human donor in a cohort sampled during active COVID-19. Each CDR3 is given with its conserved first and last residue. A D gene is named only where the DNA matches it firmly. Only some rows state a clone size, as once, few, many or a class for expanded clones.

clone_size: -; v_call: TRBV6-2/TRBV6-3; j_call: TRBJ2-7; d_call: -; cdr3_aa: CASSDGTTHWDSYEQYF; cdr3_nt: TGTGCCAGCAGTGATGGGACAACCCATTGGGACTCCTACGAGCAGTACTTC
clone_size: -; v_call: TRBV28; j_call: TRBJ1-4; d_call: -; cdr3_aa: CASSFMAGDEKLFF; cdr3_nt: TGTGCCAGCAGTTTCATGGCAGGGGATGAAAAACTGTTTTTT
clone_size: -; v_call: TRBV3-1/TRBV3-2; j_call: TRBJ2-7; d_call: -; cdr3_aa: CASSNRDWSYEQYF; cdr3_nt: TGTGCCAGCAGCAACCGGGACTGGAGCTACGAGCAGTACTTC
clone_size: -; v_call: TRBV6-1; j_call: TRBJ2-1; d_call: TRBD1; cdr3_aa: CASSDVTGEFYNEQFF; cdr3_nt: TGTGCCAGCAGTGACGTCACAGGGGAATTTTACAATGAGCAGTTCTTC
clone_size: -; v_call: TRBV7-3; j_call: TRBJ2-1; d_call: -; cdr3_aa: CASSLRAGAYNEQFF; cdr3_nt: TGTGCCAGCAGCTTAAGGGCGGGGGCGTACAATGAGCAGTTCTTC
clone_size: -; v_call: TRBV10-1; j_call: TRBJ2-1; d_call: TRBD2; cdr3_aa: CASSESLAGDYNEQFF; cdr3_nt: TGCGCCAGCAGTGAGTCATTAGCGGGGGACTACAATGAGCAGTTCTTC
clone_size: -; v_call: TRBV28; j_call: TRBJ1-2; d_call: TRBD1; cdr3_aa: CASSSVAMGQGVNYGYTF; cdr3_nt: TGTGCCAGCAGTTCCGTAGCCATGGGACAGGGAGTTAACTATGGCTACACCTTC
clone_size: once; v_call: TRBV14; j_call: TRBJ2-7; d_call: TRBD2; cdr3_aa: CASSQLGGSLYYEQYF; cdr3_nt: TGTGCCAGCAGCCAATTAGGCGGGAGCTTATACTACGAGCAGTACTTC
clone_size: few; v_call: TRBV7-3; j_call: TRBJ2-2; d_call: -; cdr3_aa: CASSHDSARLFF; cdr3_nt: TGTGCCAGCAGCCATGACAGCGCGAGGCTGTTTTTT
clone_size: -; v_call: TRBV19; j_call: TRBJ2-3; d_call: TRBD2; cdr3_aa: CASSIDPRTSGRGADTQYF; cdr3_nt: TGTGCCAGTAGTATAGATCCAAGGACTAGCGGGAGGGGCGCAGATACGCAGTATTTT
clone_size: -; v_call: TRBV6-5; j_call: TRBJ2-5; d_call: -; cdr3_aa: CASSYFLGEETQYF; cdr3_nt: TGTGCCAGCAGTTATTTCCTCGGTGAAGAGACCCAGTACTTC
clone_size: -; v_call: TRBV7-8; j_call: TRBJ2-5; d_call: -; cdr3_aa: CASSLAFSVLEKETQYF; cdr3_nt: TGTGCCAGCAGCTTAGCGTTCTCAGTACTAGAAAAAGAGACCCAGTACTTC
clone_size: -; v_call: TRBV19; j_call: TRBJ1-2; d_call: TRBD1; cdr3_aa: CASSIAGQGNAYGYTF; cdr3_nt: TGTGCCAGTAGTATAGCCGGACAGGGTAACGCCTATGGCTACACCTTC
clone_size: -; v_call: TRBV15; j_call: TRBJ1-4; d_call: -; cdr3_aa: CATSRGPGLNEKLFF; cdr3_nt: TGTGCCACCAGCAGAGGGCCAGGGTTAAATGAAAAACTGTTTTTT
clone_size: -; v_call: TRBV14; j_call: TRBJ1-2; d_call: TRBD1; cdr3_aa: CASSQAAGGGLYGYTF; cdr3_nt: TGTGCCAGCAGCCAAGCAGCAGGGGGCGGTTTATATGGCTACACCTTC